The 16 T cell receptor beta chains in this list originate from one sample, sequenced in a study of T cell responses to AZD1222 COVID-19 vaccine. TCRdb's copy holds only in-frame clones and misses some; the assay was immunoSEQ multiplex PCR. Of some 170,000 clones listed, approximately 94% are singletons. Specimen: peripheral blood, collected on day 0 of AZD1222 vaccination. These receptors were taken from an adult in good health.

This chain links TRBV5-1 with TRBJ2-5; 7 nucleotides align to TRBD2. V shed 4 bases and J 5 bases; nucleotides not matched to a gene: 14. The CDR3 extends over 16 amino acids. The V gene's germline CDR1 is SGHRS and CDR2 YFSETQ. The CDR3 spells CASSPTLAFNAETQYF. The DNA for the CDR3 is TGCGCCAGCAGCCCTACACTAGCGTTCAACGCGGAGACCCAGTACTTC.

The chain couples TRBV18 to TRBJ2-1, with D possibly being TRBD1 (6 bases). CDR1 KGHSH and CDR2 LQKENI come from the germline V gene. With 4 bases removed from V and 0 bases from J, the gap between germline ends came to 13 bases. The CDR3 is 16 amino acids. CDR3 residues: CASSRERGSSYNEQFF. The CDR3 DNA reads as TGTGCCAGCTCACGAGAGAGGGGGAGCTCCTACAATGAGCAGTTCTTC.

The table lists this clone with a count of one. The chain uses TRBV5-5 and TRBJ2-1, with unresolved D. Germline CDR1 SGHKS, CDR2 YYEKEE (reference sequence). V dropped 4 bases and J dropped 6 bases, with 14 bases sitting between them. The CDR3 consists of 14 residues. This chain's CDR3 is CASSPGTPTNEQFF. The DNA of the CDR3 is TGTGCCAGCAGCCCCGGTACTCCGACCAATGAGCAGTTCTTC.

The chain is built from TRBV6-2 or TRBV6-3 and TRBJ2-1, with TRBD2 identical over 7 bases. CDR1 and CDR2 (germline): MNHEY, SVGEGT. Trimming took 6 bases from V and 5 from J; bases not matched to a gene: 22. The CDR3 sequence is 19 residues long. The CDR3: CASSPPASGQVFRDNEQFF. In nucleotides, the CDR3 is TGTGCCAGCAGCCCTCCGGCTAGCGGCCAAGTTTTTAGGGACAATGAGCAGTTCTTC.

The CDR3 reads CASSESRNPYEQYF. In DNA, the CDR3 is TGTGCCAGCAGTGAATCCAGAAATCCCTACGAGCAGTACTTC. The gene calls are TRBV25-1 and TRBJ2-7, with no clear D. The CDR3 has 14 amino acids. Trimming pared 1 base from V and 2 bases from J, leaving 9 bases between. The germline V gene has CDR1 MGHDK and CDR2 SYGVNS.

This chain joins TRBV11-2 and TRBJ1-1, with 7 bases lining up with TRBD1. The V gene end was trimmed by 0 bases and the J gene end by 8 bases; junction bases not matched to a gene: 9. Germline V gene sequence: CDR1 SGHAT, CDR2 FQNNGV. The CDR3 is 15 residues long. CDR3 DNA: TGTGCCAGCAGCTTAGATAGGGGACAGACCCCCGAAGCTTTCTTT. Translating gives CASSLDRGQTPEAFF.

J is TRBJ1-5 and V is TRBV12-3 or TRBV12-4, with D uncertain. Trimming stripped 3 bases from V and 5 bases from J, with 5 bases between. CDR3 size: 12 residues. The CDR3 DNA follows: TGTGCCAGCAGTTTTGCCGATCAGCCCCAGCATTTT. The encoded protein is CASSFADQPQHF.

This rearrangement joins TRBV7-9 to TRBJ1-5; possible D gene TRBD1, 5 bases. Trimming left V 5 bases short and J 3 bases short, with 11 bases between. Germline V gene sequence: CDR1 SEHNR, CDR2 FQNEAQ (reference sequence). CDR3 length equals 14 residues. Written as DNA, the CDR3 is TGTGCCAGCAGCCAGGGAGGGTACAATCAGCCCCAGCATTTT. Amino acids: CASSQGGYNQPQHF. Filled out from reference TRBV7-9 and TRBJ1-5, the complete variable domain reads DTGVSQNPRHKITKRGQNVTFRCDPISEHNRLYWYRQTLGQGPEFLTYFQNEAQLEKSRLLSDRFSAERPKGSFSTLEIQRTEQGDSAMYLCASSQGGYNQPQHFGDGTRLSIL.

The rearrangement links TRBV19 to TRBJ1-1, with D unresolved. The CDR3 totals 15 residues. Germline loops: CDR1 LNHDA, CDR2 SQIVND (reference sequence). The V end lost 3 bases, the J end lost 0 bases, and 11 bases lay between the germline ends. The CDR3 DNA sequence: TGTGCCAGTAGTATCGGTGGCAGGTTGAACACTGAAGCTTTCTTT. This encodes CASSIGGRLNTEAFF.

This clone was counted once. The chain recombines TRBV24-1 with TRBJ1-5; D is ambiguous. In germline, CDR1 is KGHDR, CDR2 SFDVKD. The length of the CDR3 is 16 residues. Trimming took off 4 bases at V and 4 bases at J, with 16 bases between the two ends. The CDR3 DNA is TGTGCCACCAGTGACCCCGCCGGAGCCGAGAATCAGCCCCAGCATTTT. Its protein is CATSDPAGAENQPQHF.

This clone was seen once. The chain employs TRBV27 and TRBJ2-7, with unresolved D. V dropped 6 bases and J dropped 4 bases, with 13 bases sitting between them. Germline values: CDR1 MNHEY, CDR2 SMNVEV (reference sequence). The CDR3 consists of 13 residues. CDR3 nucleotides: TGTGCCAGCAGAATACGGGTGGCTTACGAGCAGTACTTC. Protein: CASRIRVAYEQYF.

This clone was counted a single time. This sequence joins TRBV3-1 (or the pseudogene TRBV3-2) and TRBJ2-3, with TRBD2 matching over 12 bases. Trimming at V came to 2 bases and at J to 6 bases, leaving 3 bases not matched to a gene. The CDR3 consists of 15 residues. Germline V gene data show CDR1 as LGHDT and CDR2 as YNNKEL (reference sequence). The CDR3 reads CASSQSSGRADTQYF. The CDR3 DNA reads as TGTGCCAGCAGCCAATCTAGCGGGAGGGCTGATACGCAGTATTTT.

CDR3 residues: CASRTGTSSYEQYF. In DNA, the CDR3 is TGTGCCAGCAGAACCGGGACAAGCTCCTACGAGCAGTACTTC. The J gene is TRBJ2-7, the V gene TRBV6-5; D may be TRBD1 (6 bases). The CDR3 has 14 residues. V was cut by 6 bases and J by 0 bases, with 12 bases left in between. Per the germline V gene, CDR1 is MNHEY and CDR2 is SVGAGI.

The chain couples TRBV27 to TRBJ1-5; D uncertain. The CDR3 totals 13 residues. The V end lost 1 base, the J end lost 2 bases, and 3 bases lay between the germline ends. Germline CDR1 MNHEY, CDR2 SMNVEV (reference sequence). The CDR3 sequence is CASSLLGNQPQHF. CDR3 DNA sequence: TGTGCCAGCAGTTTATTGGGCAATCAGCCCCAGCATTTT.

This chain joins TRBV6-5 and TRBJ1-1, with 9 bases fitting TRBD1. The CDR3 loop spans 14 amino acids. The V gene end was trimmed by 6 bases and the J gene end by 2 bases; junction bases not matched to a gene: 4. The germline V gene has CDR1 MNHEY and CDR2 SVGAGI. CDR3 in DNA: TGTGCCAGCAGCCGGGACAGGGTAAACACTGAAGCTTTCTTT. Amino acid sequence: CASSRDRVNTEAFF.

J is TRBJ1-2 and V is TRBV16; D call uncertain. The germline V gene encodes CDR1 KGHSY and CDR2 FQNENV. V lost 3 bases to trimming and J lost 4 bases, with 9 bases between them. This CDR3 region has 13 residues. CDR3 in amino acids: CASSHATTYGYTF. The CDR3 DNA is TGTGCCAGCAGCCATGCGACGACCTATGGCTACACCTTC.